The TCR beta chain described here comes from a study of T-cell memory formation after mild COVID-19. This clonotype was observed a few times. CDR1 and CDR2 (germline): MNHEY, SVGEGT. Losses at the gene ends were 6 bases for V and 5 bases for J; bases not matched to a gene: 7. CDR3 length equals 14 residues. TCRdb analysed the 5' RACE reads with MiXCR anew, one entry per CDR3 protein. The sample has roughly 370,000 distinct CDR3 sequences; more than 15% are singletons. The sequenced material came from PBMCs or a T cell subset sorted from them (not recorded which). The V gene is TRBV6-2 or TRBV6-3, the J gene TRBJ2-5; 9 bases fit TRBD1. This TCR was sampled from a man younger than 35 who had mild COVID-19 (a few samples of this study predate the infection). Cell type and time point are not known. The CDR3 spells CASRLTGGLETQYF. The CDR3 DNA reads as TGTGCCAGCAGGCTGACAGGGGGGCTGGAGACCCAGTACTTC.